This T cell receptor beta chain was documented in a study of cytomegalovirus exposure and HLA in healthy donors. Vbeta (60) and Jbeta (13) primers were used in the PCR. Produced via immunoSEQ multiplex PCR; TCRdb's table is partial and in-frame only. Among some 130,000 clones listed, over 60% were seen once. The germline gives CDR1 MDHEN, CDR2 SYDVKM. The V gene lost 7 bases and the J gene lost 6 bases, with 12 bases spanning the gap. The CDR3 spans 13 residues. This sequence was found in a male donor in good health and CMV-seropositive. Sequencing was done on a sample of PBMCs. The V call is TRBV28, the J call TRBJ2-2, with a weak D call TRBD1 (6 bases). The CDR3 DNA follows: TGTGCCAGCAATACACAGGGTTCCGGGGAGCTGTTTTTT. Protein sequence: CASNTQGSGELFF.